The rows below give T cell receptor beta chains drawn from one sample of a study of T-cell memory formation after mild COVID-19. TCRdb itself ran the 5' RACE reads through MiXCR, one entry per CDR3 protein. This sample yields about 440,000 distinct CDR3 sequences, of which 20% are seen a single time; around 8% belongs to the top ten. The sequenced sample was PBMCs or a T cell subset sorted from them (not recorded which). These receptor sequences come from an adult woman who had mild COVID-19 (a few samples of this study predate the infection). Cell type and time point are not known. Both conserved end residues are part of each CDR3. D genes are given only for firm matches. Rows give clone size only sometimes, using once, few, many, or a class for an expanded clone.

V: TRBV7-3; J: TRBJ1-2; D: -; size: -; DNA: TGTGCCAGCAGCCGCGGGACCCTATGCGGCTACACCTTC; CDR3: CASSRGTLCGYTF
V: TRBV5-4; J: TRBJ2-1; D: TRBD1; size: few; DNA: TGTGCCAGCAGTCCCGACAGGGTAGATGAGCAGTTCTTC; CDR3: CASSPDRVDEQFF
V: TRBV5-1; J: TRBJ1-1; D: TRBD1; size: few; DNA: TGCGACAGCGCCGACAGGGGGCTCTGTCCTTTGAACACTGAAGCTTTCTTT; CDR3: CDSADRGLCPLNTEAFF
V: TRBV7-9; J: TRBJ2-1; D: -; size: -; DNA: TGTGCCAGCAGCCCACAGAATGAGCAGTTCTTC; CDR3: CASSPQNEQFF
V: TRBV6-5; J: TRBJ2-7; D: TRBD2; size: many; DNA: TGTGCCAGCAGTGACCGACACCCTAGACTAGCGGGAGACGAGCAGTACTTC; CDR3: CASSDRHPRLAGDEQYF
V: TRBV20-1; J: TRBJ2-1; D: TRBD1; size: few; DNA: TGCAGTGCCCCTCCCCGGACAGGGGGCGAGTGGAATGAGCAGTTCTTC; CDR3: CSAPPRTGGEWNEQFF
V: TRBV12-5; J: TRBJ1-1; D: TRBD1; size: -; DNA: TGTGCTAGTGGTCCACAGGGACAGGGATTGAACACTGAAGCTTTCTTT; CDR3: CASGPQGQGLNTEAFF
V: TRBV6-2/TRBV6-3; J: TRBJ2-3; D: -; size: -; DNA: TGTGCCAGCACTTCTGGACCAGTAACAGATACGCAGTATTTT; CDR3: CASTSGPVTDTQYF
V: TRBV30; J: TRBJ2-1; D: TRBD2; size: -; DNA: TGTGCCTGGATGGGCGGGGGAAAGACCAATGAGCAGTTCTTC; CDR3: CAWMGGGKTNEQFF
V: TRBV7-9; J: TRBJ1-1; D: TRBD1; size: -; DNA: TGTGCCAGCAGCCCCGAGGGACAGGCGAACACTGAAGCTTTCTTT; CDR3: CASSPEGQANTEAFF
V: TRBV7-9; J: TRBJ2-1; D: -; size: -; DNA: TGTGCCAGCAGCCCCTCCCCGGGTAGGTCGGTTGAGCAGTTCTTC; CDR3: CASSPSPGRSVEQFF